This passage covers 6 T cell receptor beta chains from one sample sequenced in a study of blood T cells in healthy people across ages. Through a sample-barcoded 5' primer and a J-beta primer mix, a second PCR was run for roughly 7 to 11 cycles. Via MiXCR, TCRdb re-called the 5' RACE reads, giving one row per CDR3 protein. The sample lists under 2,000,000 distinct CDR3 sequences; 49% were seen once. Input material: blood. The receptors here all came from a woman aged 40 to 50 in good health.

DNA of the CDR3: TGTGCCAGCAGTTGGGGCAGTCGGTACGAGCAGTACTTC. It encodes CASSWGSRYEQYF. This chain connects TRBV28 to TRBJ2-7, with D possibly being TRBD1 (5 bases). The CDR3 totals 13 residues. V lost 4 bases, J lost 4 bases, and 11 bases lay in between. The germline V gene encodes CDR1 MDHEN and CDR2 SYDVKM. Combining the CDR3 with reference TRBV28 and TRBJ2-7 gives the whole variable domain DVKVTQSSRYLVKRTGEKVFLECVQDMDHENMFWYRQDPGLGLRLIYFSYDVKMKEKGDIPEGYSVSREKKERFSLILESASTNQTSMYLCASSWGSRYEQYFGPGTRLTVT.

In this sample, this clonotype turned up a few times. The chain carries TRBV20-1 and TRBJ2-5, with TRBD2 matching 12 bases. With V trimmed by 7 bases and J by 9 bases, 6 bases remained unmatched. Germline CDR1 DFQATT, CDR2 SNEGSKA (reference sequence). The length of the CDR3 is 12 residues. CDR3 sequence reads: CSEETSGGSQYF. In nucleotides, the CDR3 is TGCAGTGAAGAGACTAGCGGGGGTTCCCAGTACTTC.

The chain links TRBV29-1 to TRBJ2-7; the D gene is possibly TRBD1 (6 bases). Germline CDR1 and CDR2: SQVTM and ANQGSEA. V lost 6 bases and J 0 bases, leaving 15 bases between the germline ends. The CDR3 runs 14 residues. This CDR3 reads CSVKTGPSSYEQYF. In DNA, the CDR3 is TGCAGCGTCAAGACAGGTCCGAGCTCCTACGAGCAGTACTTC.

The table lists this clonotype with a few counts. The chain combines TRBV5-1 with TRBJ2-5; 8 bases line up with TRBD1. V lost 4 bases to trimming and J lost 5 bases; unmatched junction nucleotides: 13. The CDR3 extends over 16 amino acids. In germline, CDR1 is SGHRS, CDR2 YFSETQ. The CDR3: CASSVRTGSILETQYF. DNA of the CDR3: TGCGCCAGCAGCGTACGGACAGGGTCGATTTTGGAGACCCAGTACTTC.

The chain combines TRBV28 with TRBJ2-7, with 8 bases that match TRBD2. Trimming took 7 bases from V and 2 from J; bases not matched to a gene: 10. The CDR3 consists of 15 residues. Germline V gene lookup returns CDR1 MDHEN and CDR2 SYDVKM. As DNA, the CDR3 is TGTGCCAGCACGACCCCCGGGACTAGTCCCTACGAGCAGTACTTC. Amino acid sequence: CASTTPGTSPYEQYF.

This sequence joins TRBV29-1 and TRBJ2-5; the match to TRBD1 covers 10 bases. The CDR3 runs 14 residues. The ends lost 4 bases at V and 5 bases at J; junction bases unmatched: 7. CDR1 is SQVTM and CDR2 is ANQGSEA in the germline V gene. The chain's CDR3 is CSVAGTGVGETQYF. CDR3 DNA: TGCAGCGTTGCCGGGACAGGGGTTGGGGAGACCCAGTACTTC.